This T cell receptor (beta chain) stems from a study of Ad26.COV2.S vaccination and SARS-CoV-2 variants. The length of the CDR3 is 13 residues. V gave up 6 bases and J gave up 0 bases, with 2 bases separating them. Germline CDR1 reads KGHDR; CDR2 reads SFDVKD. Whole-study results and caveats: Overall T cell responses may have been underestimated by the analyses of TCR breadth and depth. Reported post-vaccination CD8+ and CD4+ T cell responses to spike showed substantial breadth. Those who received the vaccine showed greater spike-specific TCR breadth than those given placebo. Participants given vaccine showed non-spike TCR breadth similar to that of placebo recipients.

Assay used: immunoSEQ multiplex PCR; TCRdb lists only in-frame clones, some missing. The sample lists roughly 100,000 clones; around 81% were seen once. In regard to this clone: Its antigen is currently unknown.

The TCR sequence derives from a human donor who had recovered from COVID-19. The sample was peripheral blood, taken after recovery from COVID-19. This chain uses TRBV24-1 with TRBJ2-6; no clear D gene. DNA of the CDR3: TGTGCCACCAGTCTCTCTGGGGCCAACGTCCTGACTTTC. It translates to CATSLSGANVLTF.